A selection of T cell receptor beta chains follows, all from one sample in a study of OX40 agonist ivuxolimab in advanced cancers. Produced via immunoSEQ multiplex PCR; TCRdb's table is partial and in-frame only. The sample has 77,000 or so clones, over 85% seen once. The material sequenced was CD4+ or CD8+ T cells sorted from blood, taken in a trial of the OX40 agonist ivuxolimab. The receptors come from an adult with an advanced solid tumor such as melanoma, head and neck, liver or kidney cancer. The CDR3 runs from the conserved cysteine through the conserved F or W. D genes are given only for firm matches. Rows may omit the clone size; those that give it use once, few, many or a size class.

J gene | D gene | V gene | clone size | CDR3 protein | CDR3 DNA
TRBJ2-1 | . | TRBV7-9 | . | CASSPSWGGEDEQFF | TGTGCCAGCAGCCCATCGTGGGGAGGCGAGGATGAGCAGTTCTTC
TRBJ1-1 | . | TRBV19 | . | CASSRTGNTEAFF | TGTGCCAGTAGTCGGACGGGGAACACTGAAGCTTTCTTT
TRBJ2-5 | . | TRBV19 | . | CASSTSPFEEGYWETQYF | TGTGCCAGTAGTACATCCCCCTTTGAGGAGGGGTATTGGGAGACCCAGTACTTC
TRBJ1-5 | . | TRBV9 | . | CASSPSNTGTFDQPQHF | TGTGCCAGCAGCCCAAGTAATACAGGGACGTTCGACCAGCCCCAGCATTTT
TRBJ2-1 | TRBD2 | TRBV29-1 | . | CSVEALAAPYNEQFF | TGCAGCGTTGAAGCCCTAGCGGCCCCTTACAATGAGCAGTTCTTC
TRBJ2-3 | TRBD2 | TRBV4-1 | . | CASSQVAGITDTQYF | TGCGCCAGCAGCCAAGTAGCGGGGATCACAGATACGCAGTATTTT
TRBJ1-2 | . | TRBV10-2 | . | CASSDTGDWGYTF | TGCGCCAGCAGCGACACAGGCGACTGGGGCTACACCTTC
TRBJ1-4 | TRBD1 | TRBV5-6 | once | CASSQGQGYEKLFF | TGTGCCAGCAGCCAAGGACAGGGCTATGAAAAACTGTTTTTT
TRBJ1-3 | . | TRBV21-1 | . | CASSKGGTGGKNTIYF | TGTGCCAGCAGCAAAGGAGGGACAGGGGGAAAAAACACCATATATTTT
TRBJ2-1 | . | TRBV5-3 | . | CARSLLNEQFF | TGTGCCAGAAGCTTGTTGAATGAGCAGTTCTTC
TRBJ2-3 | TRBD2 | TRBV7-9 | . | CASSLEVGLAPSTDTQYF | TGTGCCAGCAGCTTAGAAGTGGGACTAGCCCCCTCCACTGATACGCAGTATTTT
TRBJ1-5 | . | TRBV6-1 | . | CASSELGGRGNQPQHF | TGTGCCAGCAGTGAACTCGGGGGTCGGGGCAATCAGCCCCAGCATTTT
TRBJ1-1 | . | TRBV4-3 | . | CASSPQVMNTEAFF | TGCGCCAGCAGCCCTCAAGTAATGAACACTGAAGCTTTCTTT
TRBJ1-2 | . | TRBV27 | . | CASSPGMGATYGYTF | TGTGCCAGCAGTCCAGGGATGGGGGCCACCTATGGCTACACCTTC
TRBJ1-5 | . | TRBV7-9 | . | CASSYGVIQPQHF | TGTGCCAGCAGCTACGGGGTTATTCAGCCCCAGCATTTT
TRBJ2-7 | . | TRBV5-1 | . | CASSLGQTYGEQYF | TGCGCCAGCAGCTTGGGACAGACCTACGGCGAGCAGTACTTC
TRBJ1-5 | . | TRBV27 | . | CASSFRGGQPQHF | TGTGCCAGCAGTTTCCGGGGGGGTCAGCCCCAGCATTTT
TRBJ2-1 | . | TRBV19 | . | CASSTSDTYNEQFF | TGTGCCAGTAGTACTAGCGACACCTACAATGAGCAGTTCTTC
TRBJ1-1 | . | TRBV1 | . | CTSSIKGDRAHTEAFF | TGCACCAGCAGCATCAAGGGGGACAGGGCCCACACTGAAGCTTTCTTT
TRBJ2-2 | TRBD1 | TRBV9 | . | CASSVGAFRGRNTGELFF | TGTGCCAGCAGCGTAGGGGCCTTTAGGGGGCGAAACACCGGGGAGCTGTTTTTT
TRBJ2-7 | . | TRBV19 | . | CASSPRTVFYEQYF | TGTGCCAGTAGTCCAAGGACTGTATTCTACGAGCAGTACTTC
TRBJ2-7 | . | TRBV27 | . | CASSLGVGEQYF | TGTGCCAGCAGTTTGGGTGTGGGCGAGCAGTACTTC
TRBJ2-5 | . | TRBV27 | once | CASSLNVQAEETQYF | TGTGCCAGCAGTTTAAATGTCCAGGCAGAAGAGACCCAGTACTTC
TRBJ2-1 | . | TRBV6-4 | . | CASSDWGRPGGSYNEQFF | TGTGCCAGCAGTGACTGGGGGAGACCAGGGGGGTCCTACAATGAGCAGTTCTTC
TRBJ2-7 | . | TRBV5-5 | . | CASSLVSSYYEQYF | TGTGCCAGCAGCTTGGTTTCTAGCTACTACGAGCAGTACTTC
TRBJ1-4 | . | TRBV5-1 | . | CASSYPRDPASEELFF | TGCGCCAGCAGCTACCCCCGGGACCCCGCGTCGGAAGAACTGTTTTTT
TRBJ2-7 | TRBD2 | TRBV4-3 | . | CASSQDAGGYEQYF | TGCGCCAGCAGCCAAGATGCGGGAGGCTACGAGCAGTACTTC
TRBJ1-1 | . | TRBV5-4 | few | CASSLGENTEAFF | TGTGCCAGCAGCTTGGGGGAGAACACTGAAGCTTTCTTT
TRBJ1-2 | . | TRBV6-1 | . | CASHRGYTF | TGTGCCAGCCATAGGGGCTACACCTTC
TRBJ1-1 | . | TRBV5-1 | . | CASSLEETPGHPNTEAFF | TGCGCCAGCAGCTTGGAGGAAACGCCGGGACACCCGAACACTGAAGCTTTCTTT
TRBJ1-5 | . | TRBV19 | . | CASSIGAGQPQHF | TGTGCCAGTAGTATCGGAGCGGGTCAGCCCCAGCATTTT
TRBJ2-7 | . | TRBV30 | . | CAWSVTLYEQYF | TGTGCCTGGAGTGTCACACTGTACGAGCAGTACTTC
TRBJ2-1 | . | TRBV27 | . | CASSRQESKQFF | TGTGCCAGCAGTAGACAGGAGTCGAAGCAGTTCTTC
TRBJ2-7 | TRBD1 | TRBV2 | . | CAILGTGVDEQYF | TGTGCCATCCTGGGGACAGGGGTGGACGAGCAGTACTTC
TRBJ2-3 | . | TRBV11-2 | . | CASSSTQGPSTDTQYF | TGTGCCAGCAGCTCCACACAGGGCCCTAGCACAGATACGCAGTATTTT
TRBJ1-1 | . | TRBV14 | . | CASSQRGLTVNTEAFF | TGTGCCAGCAGCCAAAGGGGCCTGACAGTGAACACTGAAGCTTTCTTT